This section outlines one T cell receptor (beta chain) sequence together with its context. This CDR3 is built from 19 residues. Germline CDR1 is MDHEN and CDR2 is SYDVKM. The ends lost 2 bases at V and 1 base at J; junction bases unmatched: 15. From whole blood left unfractionated, total RNA was extracted. This sample was taken from a study of human T cells and chemical hapten exposure. Study background: TCR yields differed between samples (mainly from small differences in pooled library volume).

Individual cDNA molecules (in the library) carried attached unique molecular identifiers. In the authors' methods: A per-sample median of roughly 91,000 TCRs was observed, with a range of roughly 20,000 to 690,600. TCRdb re-derived calls from the 5' RACE reads in MiXCR, one entry per CDR3 protein. TCRdb assigned the V and J calls; the authors' analysis was not used. Of about 120,000 distinct CDR3 sequences detected, 15% to 20% appear once; the ten largest clones hold 2.5% to 3%. The TCR sequence derives from a human donor in good health. The chain joins TRBV28 to TRBJ2-5; 8 nucleotides agree with TRBD1. The CDR3 nucleotides are TGTGCCAGCAGTTTAGGGTGGACAGGGCCCCCGTTAACCCAAGAGACCCAGTACTTC. This codes for CASSLGWTGPPLTQETQYF.